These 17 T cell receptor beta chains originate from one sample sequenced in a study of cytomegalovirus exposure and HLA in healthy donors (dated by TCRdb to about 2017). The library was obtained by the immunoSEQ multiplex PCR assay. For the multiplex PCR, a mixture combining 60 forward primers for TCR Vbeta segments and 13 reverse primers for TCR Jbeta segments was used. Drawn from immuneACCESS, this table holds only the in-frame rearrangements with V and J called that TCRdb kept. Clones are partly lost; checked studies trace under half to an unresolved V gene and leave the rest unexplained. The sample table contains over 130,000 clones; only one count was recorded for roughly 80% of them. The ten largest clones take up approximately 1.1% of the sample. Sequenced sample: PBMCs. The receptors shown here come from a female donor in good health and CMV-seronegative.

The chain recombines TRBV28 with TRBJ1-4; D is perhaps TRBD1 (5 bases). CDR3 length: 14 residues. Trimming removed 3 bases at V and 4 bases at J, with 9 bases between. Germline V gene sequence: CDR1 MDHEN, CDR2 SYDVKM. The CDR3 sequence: CASSFQGLNEKLFF. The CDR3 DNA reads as TGTGCCAGCAGTTTTCAGGGCCTTAATGAAAAACTGTTTTTT.

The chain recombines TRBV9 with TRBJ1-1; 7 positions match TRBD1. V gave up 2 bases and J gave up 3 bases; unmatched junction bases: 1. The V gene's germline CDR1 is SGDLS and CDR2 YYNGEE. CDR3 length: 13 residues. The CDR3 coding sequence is TGTGCCAGCAGCGTGCAGGGGGACACTGAAGCTTTCTTT. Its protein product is CASSVQGDTEAFF.

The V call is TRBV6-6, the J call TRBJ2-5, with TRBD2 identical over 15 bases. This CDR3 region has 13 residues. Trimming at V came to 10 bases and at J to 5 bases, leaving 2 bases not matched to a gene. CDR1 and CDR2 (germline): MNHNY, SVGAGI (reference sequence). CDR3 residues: CATGLAGGETQYF. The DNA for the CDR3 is TGTGCCACTGGACTAGCGGGAGGGGAGACCCAGTACTTC.

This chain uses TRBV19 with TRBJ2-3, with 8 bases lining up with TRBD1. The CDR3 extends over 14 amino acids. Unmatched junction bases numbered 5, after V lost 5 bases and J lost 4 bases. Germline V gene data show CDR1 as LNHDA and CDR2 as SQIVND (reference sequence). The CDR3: CASSDRGVPDTQYF. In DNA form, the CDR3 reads TGTGCCAGTAGTGACAGGGGTGTTCCAGATACGCAGTATTTT.

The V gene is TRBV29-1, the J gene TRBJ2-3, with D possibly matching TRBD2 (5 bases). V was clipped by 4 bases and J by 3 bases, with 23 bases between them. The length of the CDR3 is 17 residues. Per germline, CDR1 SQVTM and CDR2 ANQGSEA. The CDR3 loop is CSVVSRRALWRTDTQYF. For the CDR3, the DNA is TGCAGCGTTGTTTCCCGAAGGGCCCTTTGGAGGACAGATACGCAGTATTTT.

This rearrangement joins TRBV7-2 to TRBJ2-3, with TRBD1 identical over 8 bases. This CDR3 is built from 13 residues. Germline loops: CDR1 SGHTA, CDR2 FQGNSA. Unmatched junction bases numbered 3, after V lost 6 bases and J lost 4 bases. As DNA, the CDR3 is TGTGCCAGCAGTGGACAGGGCGCAGATACGCAGTATTTT. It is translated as CASSGQGADTQYF.

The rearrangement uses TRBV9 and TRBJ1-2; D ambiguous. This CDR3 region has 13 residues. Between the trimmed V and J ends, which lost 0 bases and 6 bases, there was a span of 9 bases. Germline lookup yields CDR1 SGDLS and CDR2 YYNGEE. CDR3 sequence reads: CASSVGLGDGYTF. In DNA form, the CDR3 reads TGTGCCAGCAGCGTAGGACTCGGGGATGGCTACACCTTC.

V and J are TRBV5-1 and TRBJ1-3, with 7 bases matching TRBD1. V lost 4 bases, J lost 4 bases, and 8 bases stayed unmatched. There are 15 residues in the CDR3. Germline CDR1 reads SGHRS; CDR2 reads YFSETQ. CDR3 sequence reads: CASSQRTGAGNTIYF. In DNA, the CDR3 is TGCGCCAGCAGCCAACGGACAGGCGCAGGAAACACCATATATTTT.

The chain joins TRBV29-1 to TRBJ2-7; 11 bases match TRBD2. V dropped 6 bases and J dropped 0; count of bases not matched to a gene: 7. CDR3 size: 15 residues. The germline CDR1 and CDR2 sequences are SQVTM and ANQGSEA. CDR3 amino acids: CSVIGLAGHSYEQYF. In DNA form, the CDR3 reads TGCAGCGTAATCGGACTAGCGGGCCACTCCTACGAGCAGTACTTC.

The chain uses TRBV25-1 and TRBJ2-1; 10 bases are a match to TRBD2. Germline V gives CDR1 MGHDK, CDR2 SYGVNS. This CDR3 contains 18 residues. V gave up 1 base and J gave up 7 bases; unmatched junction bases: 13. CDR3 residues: CASSELELAGPAGNEQFF. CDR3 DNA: TGTGCCAGCAGTGAATTGGAACTAGCGGGACCCGCGGGGAATGAGCAGTTCTTC.

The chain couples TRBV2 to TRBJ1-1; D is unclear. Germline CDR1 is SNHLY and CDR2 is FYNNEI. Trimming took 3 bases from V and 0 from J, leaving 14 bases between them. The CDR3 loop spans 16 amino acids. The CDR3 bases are TGTGCCAGCAGTGACGGAGGCACCGAAATGAACACTGAAGCTTTCTTT. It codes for CASSDGGTEMNTEAFF.

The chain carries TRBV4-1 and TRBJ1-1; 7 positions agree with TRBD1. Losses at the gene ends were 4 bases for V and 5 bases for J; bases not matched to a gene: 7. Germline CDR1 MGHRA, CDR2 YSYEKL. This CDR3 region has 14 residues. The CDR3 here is CASSPRGRLTEAFF. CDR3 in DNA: TGCGCCAGCAGCCCAAGGGGGCGTTTAACTGAAGCTTTCTTT.

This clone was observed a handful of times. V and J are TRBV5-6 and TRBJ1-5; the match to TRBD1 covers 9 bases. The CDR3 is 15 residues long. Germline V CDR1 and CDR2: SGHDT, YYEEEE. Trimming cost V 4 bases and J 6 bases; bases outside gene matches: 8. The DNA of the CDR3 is TGTGCCAGCAGCCTGGGGGACAGGGCATTTCAGCCCCAGCATTTT. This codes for CASSLGDRAFQPQHF.

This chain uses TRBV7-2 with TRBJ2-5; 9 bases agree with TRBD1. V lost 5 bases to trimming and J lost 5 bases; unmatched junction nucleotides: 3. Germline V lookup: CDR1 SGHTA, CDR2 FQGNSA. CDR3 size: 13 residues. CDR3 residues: CASSVDRGETQYF. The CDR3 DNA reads TGTGCCAGCAGCGTGGACAGGGGTGAGACCCAGTACTTC.

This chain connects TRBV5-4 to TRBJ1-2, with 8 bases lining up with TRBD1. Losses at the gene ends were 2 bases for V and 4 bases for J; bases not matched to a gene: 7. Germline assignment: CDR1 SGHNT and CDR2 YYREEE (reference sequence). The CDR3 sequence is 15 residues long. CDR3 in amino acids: CASSFPRTGLYGYTF. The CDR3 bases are TGTGCCAGCAGCTTTCCCCGGACAGGGCTCTATGGCTACACCTTC.

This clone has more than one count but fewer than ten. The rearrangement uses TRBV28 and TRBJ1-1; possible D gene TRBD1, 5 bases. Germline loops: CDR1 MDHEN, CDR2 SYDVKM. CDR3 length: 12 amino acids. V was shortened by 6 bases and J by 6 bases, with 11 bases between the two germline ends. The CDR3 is CASSLTAAEAFF. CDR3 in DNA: TGTGCCAGCAGCTTGACAGCTGCTGAAGCTTTCTTT.

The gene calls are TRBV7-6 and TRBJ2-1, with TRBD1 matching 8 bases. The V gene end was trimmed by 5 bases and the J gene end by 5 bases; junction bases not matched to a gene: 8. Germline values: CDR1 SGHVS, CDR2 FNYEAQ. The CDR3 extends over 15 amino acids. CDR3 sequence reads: CASSLRDRWNNEQFF. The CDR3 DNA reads TGTGCCAGCAGCCTACGGGACAGGTGGAACAATGAGCAGTTCTTC.